This T cell receptor beta chain was identified during a study of cytomegalovirus exposure and HLA in healthy donors. General study findings and limits: The investigators catalogued 150 to 200 TCR beta chains as cytomegalovirus-associated.

PCR employed 60 Vbeta and 13 Jbeta primers. TCRdb's copy holds only in-frame clones and misses some; the assay was immunoSEQ multiplex PCR. The sample has roughly 100,000 clones, about 70% seen once; the top ten hold approximately 2.8%. Germline V gene data show CDR1 as SEHNR and CDR2 as FQNEAQ (reference sequence). V was pared by 5 bases and J by 5 bases, with 15 bases between. This CDR3 is 15 amino acids long. Comments on this clone: What it binds is not known.

Sequencing input: PBMCs. This clonotype originated in a female donor in good health and CMV-seronegative. The chain recombines TRBV7-9 with TRBJ2-2; unclear D gene. The CDR3 sequence: CASSERSTGTGELFF. The DNA of the CDR3 is TGTGCCAGCAGCGAGCGTTCAACTGGGACCGGGGAGCTGTTTTTT.